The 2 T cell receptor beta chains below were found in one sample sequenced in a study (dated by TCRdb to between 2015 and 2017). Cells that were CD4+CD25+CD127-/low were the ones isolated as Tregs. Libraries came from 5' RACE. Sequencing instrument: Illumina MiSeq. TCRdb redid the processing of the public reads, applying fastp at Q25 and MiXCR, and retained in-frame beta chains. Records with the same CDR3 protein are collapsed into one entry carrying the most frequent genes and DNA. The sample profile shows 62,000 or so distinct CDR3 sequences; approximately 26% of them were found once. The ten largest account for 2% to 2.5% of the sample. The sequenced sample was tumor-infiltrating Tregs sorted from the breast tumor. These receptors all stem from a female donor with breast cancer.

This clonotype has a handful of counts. CDR3 loop: CASSLEQGYYSGANVLTF. The CDR3 DNA sequence: TGTGCCAGCAGCCTGGAACAGGGATACTACTCTGGGGCCAACGTCCTGACTTTC. This chain links TRBV7-3 with TRBJ2-6; the D gene is possibly TRBD1 (6 bases). The V and J ends lost 5 bases and 0 bases respectively, with 17 bases between them. In germline, CDR1 is SGHTA, CDR2 FQGTGA. There are 18 residues in the CDR3.

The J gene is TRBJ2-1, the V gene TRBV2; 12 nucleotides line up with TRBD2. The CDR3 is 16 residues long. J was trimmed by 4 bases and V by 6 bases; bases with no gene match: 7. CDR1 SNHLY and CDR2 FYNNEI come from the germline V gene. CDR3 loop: CASRPTSGSRYNEQFF. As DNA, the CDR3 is TGTGCCAGCAGACCGACTAGCGGGAGCAGGTACAATGAGCAGTTCTTC.